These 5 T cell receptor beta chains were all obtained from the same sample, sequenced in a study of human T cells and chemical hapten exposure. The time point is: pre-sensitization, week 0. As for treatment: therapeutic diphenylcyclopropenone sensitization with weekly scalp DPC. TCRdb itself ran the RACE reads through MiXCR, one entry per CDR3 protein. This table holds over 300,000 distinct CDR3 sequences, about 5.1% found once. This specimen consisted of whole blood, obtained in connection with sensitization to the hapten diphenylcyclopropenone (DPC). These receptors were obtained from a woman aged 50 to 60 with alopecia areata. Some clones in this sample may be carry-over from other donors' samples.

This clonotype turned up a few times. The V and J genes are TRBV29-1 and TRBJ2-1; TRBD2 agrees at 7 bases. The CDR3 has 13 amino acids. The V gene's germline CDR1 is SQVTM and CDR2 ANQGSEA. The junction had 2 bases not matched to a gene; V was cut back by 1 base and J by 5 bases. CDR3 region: CSVEGGSHNEQFF. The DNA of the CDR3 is TGCAGCGTTGAAGGCGGGAGCCACAATGAGCAGTTCTTC.

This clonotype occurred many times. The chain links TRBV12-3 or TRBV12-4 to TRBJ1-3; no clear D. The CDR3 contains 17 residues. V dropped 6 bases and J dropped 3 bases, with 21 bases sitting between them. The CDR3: CASSMSWYGSDGNTIYF. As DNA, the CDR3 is TGTGCCAGCAGCATGTCCTGGTACGGTTCGGATGGAAACACCATATATTTT.

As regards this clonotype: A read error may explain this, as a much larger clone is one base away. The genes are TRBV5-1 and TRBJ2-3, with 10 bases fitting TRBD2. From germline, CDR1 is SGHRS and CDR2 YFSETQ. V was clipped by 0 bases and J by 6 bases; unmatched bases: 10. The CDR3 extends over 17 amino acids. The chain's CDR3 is CASSLGPLAGDADTQYF. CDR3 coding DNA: TGCGCCAGCAGCTTGGGTCCCCTAGCGGGAGATGCGGATACGCAGTATTTT.

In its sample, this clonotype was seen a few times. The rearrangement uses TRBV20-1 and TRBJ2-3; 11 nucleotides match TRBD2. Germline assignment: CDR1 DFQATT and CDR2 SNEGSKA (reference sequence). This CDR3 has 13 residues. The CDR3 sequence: CSQLAGDTDTQYF. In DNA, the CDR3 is TGCAGCCAACTAGCGGGGGACACAGATACGCAGTATTTT.

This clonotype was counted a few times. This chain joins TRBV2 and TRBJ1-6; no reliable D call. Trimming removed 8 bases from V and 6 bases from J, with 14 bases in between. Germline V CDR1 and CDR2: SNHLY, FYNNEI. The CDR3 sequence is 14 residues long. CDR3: CASGPTDLNSPLHF. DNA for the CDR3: TGTGCCAGCGGACCGACGGATCTTAATTCACCCCTCCACTTT.